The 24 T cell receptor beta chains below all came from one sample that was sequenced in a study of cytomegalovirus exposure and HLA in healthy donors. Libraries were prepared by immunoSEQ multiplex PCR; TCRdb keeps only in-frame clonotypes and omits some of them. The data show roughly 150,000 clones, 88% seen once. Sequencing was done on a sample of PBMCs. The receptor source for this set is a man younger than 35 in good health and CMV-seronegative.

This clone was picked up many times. Here the CDR3 reads CASSLLGPSSYNSPLHF. The CDR3 nucleotides read TGTGCCAGCAGCTTACTGGGTCCTAGCTCCTATAATTCACCCCTCCACTTT. This chain connects TRBV7-9 to TRBJ1-6; D is unclear. V was pared by 2 bases and J by 0 bases, with 11 bases between. This CDR3 contains 17 residues. Germline V CDR1 and CDR2: SEHNR, FQNEAQ (reference sequence).

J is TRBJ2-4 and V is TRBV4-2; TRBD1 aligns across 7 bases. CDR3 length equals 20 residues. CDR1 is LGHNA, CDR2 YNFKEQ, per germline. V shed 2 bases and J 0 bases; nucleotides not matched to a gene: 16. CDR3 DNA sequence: TGTGCCAGCAGCCAACCTCCGGGACACCAACAGGGGTTAGCCAAAAACATTCAGTACTTC. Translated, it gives CASSQPPGHQQGLAKNIQYF.

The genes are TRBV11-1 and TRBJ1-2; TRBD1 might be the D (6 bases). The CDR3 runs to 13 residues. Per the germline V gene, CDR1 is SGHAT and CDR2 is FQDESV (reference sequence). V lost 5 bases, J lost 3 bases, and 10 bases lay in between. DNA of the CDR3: TGTGCCAGCAGCCCTAGACAGGACTATGGCTACACCTTC. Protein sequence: CASSPRQDYGYTF.

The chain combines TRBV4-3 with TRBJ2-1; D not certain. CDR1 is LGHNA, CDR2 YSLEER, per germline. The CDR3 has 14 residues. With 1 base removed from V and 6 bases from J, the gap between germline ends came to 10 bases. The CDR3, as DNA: TGCGCCAGCAGCCAAGTCGGTCTAGGCAATGAGCAGTTCTTC. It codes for CASSQVGLGNEQFF.

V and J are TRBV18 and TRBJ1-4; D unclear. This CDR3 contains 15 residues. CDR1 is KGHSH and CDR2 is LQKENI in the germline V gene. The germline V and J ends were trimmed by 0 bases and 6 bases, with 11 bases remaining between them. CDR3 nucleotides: TGTGCCAGCTCACCACCGTCAGTTCGGGATGAAAAACTGTTTTTT. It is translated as CASSPPSVRDEKLFF.

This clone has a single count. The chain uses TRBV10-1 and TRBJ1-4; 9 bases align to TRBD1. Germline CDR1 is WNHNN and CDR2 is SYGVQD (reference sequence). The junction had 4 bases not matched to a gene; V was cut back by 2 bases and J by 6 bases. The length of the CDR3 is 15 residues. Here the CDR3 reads CASSEATGGYEKLFF. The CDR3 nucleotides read TGCGCCAGCAGTGAGGCGACAGGGGGATATGAAAAACTGTTTTTT.

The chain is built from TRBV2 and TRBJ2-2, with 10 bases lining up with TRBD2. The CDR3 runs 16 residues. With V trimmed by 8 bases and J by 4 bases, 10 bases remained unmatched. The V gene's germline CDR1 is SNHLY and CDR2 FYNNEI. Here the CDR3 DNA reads TGTGCCAGCTCCGAAAGGGAGCGGGAGGGCACCGGGGAGCTGTTTTTT. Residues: CASSEREREGTGELFF.

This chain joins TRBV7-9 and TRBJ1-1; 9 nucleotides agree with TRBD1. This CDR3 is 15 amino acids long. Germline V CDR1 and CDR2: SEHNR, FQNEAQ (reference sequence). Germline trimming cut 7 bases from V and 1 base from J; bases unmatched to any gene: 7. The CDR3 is CASTPGTGQNTEAFF. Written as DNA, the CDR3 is TGTGCCAGCACCCCTGGGACAGGGCAGAACACTGAAGCTTTCTTT.

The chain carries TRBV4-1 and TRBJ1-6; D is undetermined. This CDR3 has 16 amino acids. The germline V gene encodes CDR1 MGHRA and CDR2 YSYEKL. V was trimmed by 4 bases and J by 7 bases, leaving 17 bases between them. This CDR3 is CASSREGVSINSPLHF. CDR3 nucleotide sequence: TGCGCCAGCAGCCGAGAGGGAGTATCTATAAATTCACCCCTCCACTTT.

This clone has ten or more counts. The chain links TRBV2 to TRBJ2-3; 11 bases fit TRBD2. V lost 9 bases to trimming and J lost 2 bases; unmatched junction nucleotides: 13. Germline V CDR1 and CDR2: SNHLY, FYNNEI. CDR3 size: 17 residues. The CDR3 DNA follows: TGTGCCAGTACGATAGGCTTGACTAGCGGGACCACAGATACGCAGTATTTT. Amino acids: CASTIGLTSGTTDTQYF.

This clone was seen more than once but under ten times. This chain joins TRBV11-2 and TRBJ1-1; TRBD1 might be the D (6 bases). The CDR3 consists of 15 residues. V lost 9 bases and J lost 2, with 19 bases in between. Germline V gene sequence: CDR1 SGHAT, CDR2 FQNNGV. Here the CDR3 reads CASADSEFLNTEAFF. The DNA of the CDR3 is TGTGCCAGTGCGGACAGCGAGTTTCTTAACACTGAAGCTTTCTTT.

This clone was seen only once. CDR3 bases: TGTGCCAGCAGCTTGTTCATCCGAGACTCCTACGAGCAGTACGTC. Protein: CASSLFIRDSYEQYV. V is TRBV5-5 and J is TRBJ2-7; D is ambiguous. Germline loops: CDR1 SGHKS, CDR2 YYEKEE (reference sequence). V lost 1 base, J lost 0 bases, and 11 bases lay in between. This CDR3 is built from 15 residues.

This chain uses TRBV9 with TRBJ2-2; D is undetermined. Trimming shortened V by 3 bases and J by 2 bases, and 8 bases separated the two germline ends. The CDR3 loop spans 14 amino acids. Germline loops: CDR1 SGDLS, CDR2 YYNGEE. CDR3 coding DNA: TGTGCCAGCAGCGCCCCCGTTAACACCGGGGAGCTGTTTTTT. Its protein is CASSAPVNTGELFF.

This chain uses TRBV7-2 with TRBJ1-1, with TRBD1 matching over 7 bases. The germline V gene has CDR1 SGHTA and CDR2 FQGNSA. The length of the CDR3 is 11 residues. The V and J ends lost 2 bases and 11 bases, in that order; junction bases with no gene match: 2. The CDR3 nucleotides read TGTGCCAGCAGCTTAAGGGGGCTGGCTTTCTTT. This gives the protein CASSLRGLAFF.

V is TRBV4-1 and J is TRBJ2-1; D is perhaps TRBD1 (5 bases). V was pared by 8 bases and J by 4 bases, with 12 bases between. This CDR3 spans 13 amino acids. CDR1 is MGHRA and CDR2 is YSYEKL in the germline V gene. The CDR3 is CASGVGRYNEQFF. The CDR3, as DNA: TGCGCCAGCGGCGTGGGGCGATACAATGAGCAGTTCTTC.

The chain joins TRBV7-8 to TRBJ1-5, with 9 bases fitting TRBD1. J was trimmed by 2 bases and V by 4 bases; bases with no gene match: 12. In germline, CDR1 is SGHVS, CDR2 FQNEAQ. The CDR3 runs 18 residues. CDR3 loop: CASSYDETGGFGNQPQHF. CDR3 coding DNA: TGTGCCAGCAGCTACGACGAGACAGGGGGTTTTGGCAATCAGCCCCAGCATTTT.

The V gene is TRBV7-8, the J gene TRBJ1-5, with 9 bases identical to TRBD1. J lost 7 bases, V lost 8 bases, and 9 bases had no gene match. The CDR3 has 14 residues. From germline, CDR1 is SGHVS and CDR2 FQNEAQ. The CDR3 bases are TGTGCCAGCCAGGTACAGGGGGCGCGGCAGCCCCAGCATTTT. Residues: CASQVQGARQPQHF.

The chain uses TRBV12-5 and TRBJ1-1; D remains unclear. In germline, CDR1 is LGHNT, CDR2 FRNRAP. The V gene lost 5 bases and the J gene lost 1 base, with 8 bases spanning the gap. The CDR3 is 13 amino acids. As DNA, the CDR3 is TGTGCTAGTGGTCACGACACGAACACTGAAGCTTTCTTT. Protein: CASGHDTNTEAFF.

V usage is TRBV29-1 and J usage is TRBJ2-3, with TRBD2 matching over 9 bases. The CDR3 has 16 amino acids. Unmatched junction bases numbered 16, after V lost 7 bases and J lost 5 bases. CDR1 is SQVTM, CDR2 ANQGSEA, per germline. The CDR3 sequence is CSADGSSGTLGDTQYF. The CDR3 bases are TGCAGCGCTGATGGATCTAGCGGGACGCTCGGAGATACGCAGTATTTT.

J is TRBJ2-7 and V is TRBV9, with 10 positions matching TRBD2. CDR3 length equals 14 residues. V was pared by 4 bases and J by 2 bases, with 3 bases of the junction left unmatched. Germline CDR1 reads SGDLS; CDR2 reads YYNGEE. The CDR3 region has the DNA TGTGCCAGCAGCAGGACTAGCGGAACCTACGAGCAGTACTTC. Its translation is CASSRTSGTYEQYF.

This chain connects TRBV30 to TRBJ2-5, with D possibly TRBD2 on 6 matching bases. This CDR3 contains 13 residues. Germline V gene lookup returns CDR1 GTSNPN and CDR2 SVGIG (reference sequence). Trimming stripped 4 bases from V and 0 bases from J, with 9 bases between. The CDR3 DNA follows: TGTGCCTGGATAGGGGACTACCAAGAGACCCAGTACTTC. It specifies CAWIGDYQETQYF.

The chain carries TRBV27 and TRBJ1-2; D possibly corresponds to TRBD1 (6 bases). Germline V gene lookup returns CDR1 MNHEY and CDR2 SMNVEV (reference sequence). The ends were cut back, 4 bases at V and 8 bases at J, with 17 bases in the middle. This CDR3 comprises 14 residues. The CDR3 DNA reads TGTGCCAGCAGTTGGACCAGGGGAAGTGGGGGCTACACCTTC. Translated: CASSWTRGSGGYTF.

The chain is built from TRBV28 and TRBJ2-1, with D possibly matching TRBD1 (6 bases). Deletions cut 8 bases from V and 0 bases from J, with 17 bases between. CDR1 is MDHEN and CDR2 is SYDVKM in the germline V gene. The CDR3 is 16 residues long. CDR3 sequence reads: CASHPPGASSYNEQFF. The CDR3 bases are TGTGCCAGCCACCCCCCAGGGGCGAGCTCCTACAATGAGCAGTTCTTC.

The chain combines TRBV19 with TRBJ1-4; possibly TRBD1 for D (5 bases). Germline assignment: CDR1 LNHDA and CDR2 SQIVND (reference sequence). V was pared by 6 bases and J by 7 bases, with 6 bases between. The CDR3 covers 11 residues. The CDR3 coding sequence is TGTGCCAGTAGCCAGGGTGAAAAACTGTTTTTT. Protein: CASSQGEKLFF.